This T cell receptor (beta chain) originates from a study of T cells in Graves' hyperthyroidism and ophthalmopathy. The TCR beta CDR3 regions underwent amplification using RNA transcripts as the source. When the TCR CDR3 underwent first-round RT-PCR, the HTBI primer set was used. TCRdb re-derived calls from the multiplex PCR reads in MiXCR, one entry per CDR3 protein. The data contain approximately 620,000 distinct CDR3 sequences, 16% of them singletons. This CDR3 is 18 amino acids long. V lost 7 bases to trimming and J lost 0 bases; unmatched junction nucleotides: 14. The V gene's germline CDR1 is LNHDA and CDR2 SQIVND (reference sequence).

The TCR originated in a woman aged 40 to 49 with Graves' ophthalmopathy. The sequenced material came from blood. V gene TRBV19 combines with J gene TRBJ1-4; 7 bases align to TRBD1. CDR3: CASTRGLGGPATNEKLFF. The CDR3 region has the DNA TGTGCCAGTACCAGAGGGTTAGGGGGCCCTGCAACTAATGAAAAACTGTTTTTT. Filled out from reference TRBV19 and TRBJ1-4, the complete variable domain reads DGGITQSPKYLFRKEGQNVTLSCEQNLNHDAMYWYRQDPGQGLRLIYYSQIVNDFQKGDIAEGYSVSREKKESFPLTVTSAQKNPTAFYLCASTRGLGGPATNEKLFFGSGTQLSVL.